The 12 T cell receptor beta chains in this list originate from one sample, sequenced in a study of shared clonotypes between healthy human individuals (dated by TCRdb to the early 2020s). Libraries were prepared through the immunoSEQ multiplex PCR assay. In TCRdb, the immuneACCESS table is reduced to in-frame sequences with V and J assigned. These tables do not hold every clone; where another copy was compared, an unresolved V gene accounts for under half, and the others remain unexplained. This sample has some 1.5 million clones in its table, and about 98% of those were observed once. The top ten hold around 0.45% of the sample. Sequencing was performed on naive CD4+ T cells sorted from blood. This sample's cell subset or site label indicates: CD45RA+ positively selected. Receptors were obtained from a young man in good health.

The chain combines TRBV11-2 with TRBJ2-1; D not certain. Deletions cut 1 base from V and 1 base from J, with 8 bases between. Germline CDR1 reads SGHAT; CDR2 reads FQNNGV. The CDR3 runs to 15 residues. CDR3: CASSLGSASYNEQFF. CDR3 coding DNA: TGTGCCAGCAGCTTAGGTTCGGCGTCCTACAATGAGCAGTTCTTC.

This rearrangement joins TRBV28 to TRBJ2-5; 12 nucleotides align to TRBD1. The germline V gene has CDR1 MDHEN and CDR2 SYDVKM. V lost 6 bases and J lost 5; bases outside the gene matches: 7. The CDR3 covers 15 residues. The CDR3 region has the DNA TGTGCCAGCAGGCCCGGGACAGGGGGCCGGGAGACCCAGTACTTC. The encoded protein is CASRPGTGGRETQYF. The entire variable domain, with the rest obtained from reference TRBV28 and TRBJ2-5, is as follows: DVKVTQSSRYLVKRTGEKVFLECVQDMDHENMFWYRQDPGLGLRLIYFSYDVKMKEKGDIPEGYSVSREKKERFSLILESASTNQTSMYLCASRPGTGGRETQYFGPGTRLLVL.

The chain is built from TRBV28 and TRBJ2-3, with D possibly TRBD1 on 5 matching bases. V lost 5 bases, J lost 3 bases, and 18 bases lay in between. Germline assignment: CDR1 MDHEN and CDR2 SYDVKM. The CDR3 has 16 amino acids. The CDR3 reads CASSPGRVWGTDTQYF. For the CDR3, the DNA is TGTGCCAGCAGTCCAGGCAGGGTTTGGGGTACAGATACGCAGTATTTT.

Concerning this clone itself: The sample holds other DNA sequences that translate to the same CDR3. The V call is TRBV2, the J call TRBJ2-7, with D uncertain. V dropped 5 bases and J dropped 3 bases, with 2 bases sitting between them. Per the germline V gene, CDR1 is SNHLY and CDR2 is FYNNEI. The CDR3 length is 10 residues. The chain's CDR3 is CASSHYEQYF. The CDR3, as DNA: TGTGCCAGCAGTCACTACGAGCAGTACTTC.

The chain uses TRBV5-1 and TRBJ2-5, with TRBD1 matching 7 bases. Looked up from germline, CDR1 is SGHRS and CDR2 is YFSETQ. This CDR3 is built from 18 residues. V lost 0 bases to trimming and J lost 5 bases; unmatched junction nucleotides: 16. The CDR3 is CASSLAIRQGLRSETQYF. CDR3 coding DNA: TGCGCCAGCAGCTTGGCCATCCGACAGGGCCTAAGGTCGGAGACCCAGTACTTC.

CDR3 region: CASRGGIRHEQYF. DNA of the CDR3: TGTGCCAGTAGGGGGGGGATACGGCACGAGCAGTACTTC. V usage is TRBV19 and J usage is TRBJ2-7, with 7 bases that match TRBD2. This CDR3 is 13 amino acids long. J gave up 5 bases and V 6 bases, and 7 bases lay outside the gene matches. Germline values: CDR1 LNHDA, CDR2 SQIVND (reference sequence). Full variable domain (missing parts from reference TRBV19 and TRBJ2-7): DGGITQSPKYLFRKEGQNVTLSCEQNLNHDAMYWYRQDPGQGLRLIYYSQIVNDFQKGDIAEGYSVSREKKESFPLTVTSAQKNPTAFYLCASRGGIRHEQYFGPGTRLTVT.

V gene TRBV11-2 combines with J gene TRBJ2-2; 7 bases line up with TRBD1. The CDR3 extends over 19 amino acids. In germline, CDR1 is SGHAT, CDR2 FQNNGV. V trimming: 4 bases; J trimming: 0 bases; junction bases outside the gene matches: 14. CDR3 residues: CASSYRDSSVFANTGELFF. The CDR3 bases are TGTGCCAGCAGCTACCGGGACAGTTCAGTTTTCGCGAACACCGGGGAGCTGTTTTTT.

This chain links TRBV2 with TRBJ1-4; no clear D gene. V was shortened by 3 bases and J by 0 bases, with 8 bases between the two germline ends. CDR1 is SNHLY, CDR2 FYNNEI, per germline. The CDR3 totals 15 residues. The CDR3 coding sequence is TGTGCCAGCAGTGACGTCAGATCAACTAATGAAAAACTGTTTTTT. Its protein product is CASSDVRSTNEKLFF. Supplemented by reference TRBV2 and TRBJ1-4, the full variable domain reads EPEVTQTPSHQVTQMGQEVILRCVPISNHLYFYWYRQILGQKVEFLVSFYNNEISEKSEIFDDQFSVERPDGSNFTLKIRSTKLEDSAMYFCASSDVRSTNEKLFFGSGTQLSVL.

The chain's CDR3 is CASSFTGRETQYF. CDR3 coding DNA: TGTGCCAGCAGTTTCACAGGGAGAGAGACCCAGTACTTC. The chain combines TRBV27 with TRBJ2-5, with D tentatively TRBD1 (6 bases). V shed 3 bases and J shed 4 bases, with 9 bases lying between them. Germline V gene sequence: CDR1 MNHEY, CDR2 SMNVEV (reference sequence). The CDR3 spans 13 residues.

CDR3 nucleotide sequence: TGTGCCAGCAGCTCTCTACGAGGGGCCCTCGCCCAATTGGAAAAACTGTTTTTT. The encoded protein is CASSSLRGALAQLEKLFF. The chain uses TRBV11-2 and TRBJ1-4; a weak D match, TRBD1 (5 bases). In germline, CDR1 is SGHAT, CDR2 FQNNGV. V was trimmed by 4 bases and J by 8 bases, leaving 26 bases between them. This CDR3 is built from 18 residues. The full variable domain, its missing parts supplied by reference TRBV11-2 and TRBJ1-4, is EAGVAQSPRYKIIEKRQSVAFWCNPISGHATLYWYQQILGQGPKLLIQFQNNGVVDDSQLPKDRFSAERLKGVDSTLKIQPAKLEDSAVYLCASSSLRGALAQLEKLFFGSGTQLSVL.

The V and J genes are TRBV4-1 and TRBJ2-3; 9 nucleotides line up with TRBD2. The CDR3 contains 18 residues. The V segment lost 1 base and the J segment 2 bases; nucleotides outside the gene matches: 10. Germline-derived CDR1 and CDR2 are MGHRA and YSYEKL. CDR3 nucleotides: TGCGCCAGCAGCCAAGGGGGGGTGGCGGGAGGGTTCACAGATACGCAGTATTTT. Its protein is CASSQGGVAGGFTDTQYF.

The CDR3, as DNA: TGTGCCAGCAGTCCTCCGGGACTAGCGACCTACAATGAGCAGTTCTTC. Its protein is CASSPPGLATYNEQFF. The chain combines TRBV7-2 with TRBJ2-1; 10 bases are a match to TRBD2. CDR3 length: 16 residues. The V gene's germline CDR1 is SGHTA and CDR2 FQGNSA. Germline trimming cut 6 bases from V and 2 bases from J; bases unmatched to any gene: 7.